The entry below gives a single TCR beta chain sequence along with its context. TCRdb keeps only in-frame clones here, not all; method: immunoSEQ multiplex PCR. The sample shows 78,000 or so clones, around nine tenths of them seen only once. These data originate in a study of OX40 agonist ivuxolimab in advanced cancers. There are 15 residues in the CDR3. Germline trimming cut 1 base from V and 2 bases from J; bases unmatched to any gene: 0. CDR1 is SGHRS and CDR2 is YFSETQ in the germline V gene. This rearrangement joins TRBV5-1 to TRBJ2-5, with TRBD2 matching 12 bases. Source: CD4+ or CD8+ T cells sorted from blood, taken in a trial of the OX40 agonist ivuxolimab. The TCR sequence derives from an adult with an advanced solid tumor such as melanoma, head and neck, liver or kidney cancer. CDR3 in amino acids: CASSLLAGGQETQYF. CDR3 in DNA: TGCGCCAGCAGCTTGCTAGCGGGGGGGCAAGAGACCCAGTACTTC.